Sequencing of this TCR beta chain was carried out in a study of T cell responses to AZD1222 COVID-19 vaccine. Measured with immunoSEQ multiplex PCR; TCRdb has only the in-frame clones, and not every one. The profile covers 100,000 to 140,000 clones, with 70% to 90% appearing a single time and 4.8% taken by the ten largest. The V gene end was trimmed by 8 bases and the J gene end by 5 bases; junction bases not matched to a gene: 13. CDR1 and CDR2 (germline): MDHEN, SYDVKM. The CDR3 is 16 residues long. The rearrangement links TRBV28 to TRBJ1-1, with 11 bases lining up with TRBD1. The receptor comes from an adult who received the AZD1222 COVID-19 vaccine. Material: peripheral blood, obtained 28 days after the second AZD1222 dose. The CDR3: CASGLPRGTGGTEAFF. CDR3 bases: TGTGCCAGCGGTCTTCCCCGGGGGACAGGGGGTACTGAAGCTTTCTTT. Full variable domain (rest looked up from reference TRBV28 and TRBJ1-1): DVKVTQSSRYLVKRTGEKVFLECVQDMDHENMFWYRQDPGLGLRLIYFSYDVKMKEKGDIPEGYSVSREKKERFSLILESASTNQTSMYLCASGLPRGTGGTEAFFGQGTRLTVV.